This T cell receptor (beta chain) is drawn from a study of circulating CD8 cells and anti-PD-1 response in melanoma. TCR libraries were prepared from roughly 14 ng of total RNA with the QIAseq Immune Repertoire TCR panel. TCRdb re-derived calls from the reads in MiXCR, one entry per CDR3 protein. The profile shows hundreds of distinct CDR3 sequences, 6% to 9% of them singletons. From germline, CDR1 is SGHNT and CDR2 YYREEE (reference sequence). The CDR3 length is 18 residues. From live CD3+CD8+TCRalphabeta+ cells, four PD-1 and/or TIGIT subsets were sorted. A note on this clonotype: Compared with germline, one end of the junction differs, possibly owing to a read error.

This sequence joins TRBV5-4 and TRBJ1-5; possibly TRBD1 for D (5 bases). This receptor was obtained from a human donor with melanoma. Material: CD8+ T cells from PBMCs, obtained at baseline or after one month of anti-PD-1 therapy (not recorded which). DNA of the CDR3: TGTACCAGCGGCTTGGATGGGGCACCTACATTATTCAATCAGCCCCAGCATTTT. Residues: CTSGLDGAPTLFNQPQHF.